What follows are 8 T cell receptor beta chains derived from one specimen sequenced in a study of human T cells and chemical hapten exposure. The time point: patch test 1, 2 weeks after DPC sensitization. Treatment defined: therapeutic diphenylcyclopropenone sensitization with weekly scalp DPC. Each CDR3 protein gets one entry after TCRdb re-called the RACE reads with MiXCR. The sample records 95,000 or so distinct CDR3 sequences, about 10% being singletons. The sample here was whole blood, taken in connection with sensitization to the hapten diphenylcyclopropenone (DPC). Every receptor here comes from a man in his forties with alopecia areata. Some clones in this sample may be carry-over from other donors' samples.

The chain carries TRBV30 and TRBJ1-6, with TRBD1 as a possible D gene (5 bases). CDR1 is GTSNPN, CDR2 SVGIG, per germline (reference sequence). Trimming took 4 bases from V and 6 from J, leaving 10 bases between them. The CDR3 runs 13 residues. The CDR3 protein is CAWTKGLNSPLHF. The CDR3 nucleotides are TGTGCCTGGACTAAGGGGCTTAATTCACCCCTCCACTTT.

This clonotype showed up just a few times. The V call is TRBV3-1, the J call TRBJ2-5; the D gene is possibly TRBD2 (5 bases). Trimming left V 1 base short and J 7 bases short, with 13 bases between. Germline loops: CDR1 LGHDT, CDR2 YNNKEL (reference sequence). The CDR3 runs 14 residues. The CDR3 region has the DNA TGTGCCAGCAGCCAAGTGGAGACTACCGGGACCCAGTACTTC. Translation: CASSQVETTGTQYF.

This chain joins TRBV9 and TRBJ2-1, with 9 bases identical to TRBD2. With 4 bases clipped from V and 7 bases from J, the junction kept 12 bases outside the gene matches. CDR3 length: 16 amino acids. CDR1 SGDLS and CDR2 YYNGEE come from the germline V gene. The CDR3 DNA follows: TGTGCCAGCAGCAACCGGATAGCGGGAGTAGTTAATGAGCAGTTCTTC. Its translation: CASSNRIAGVVNEQFF.

This clonotype was found a few times. This chain's CDR3 is CASSRTGGLAGGHIYNEQFF. The CDR3 bases are TGTGCCAGCAGCCGTACAGGGGGACTAGCGGGAGGCCACATCTACAATGAGCAGTTCTTC. The chain carries TRBV11-2 and TRBJ2-1, with 15 bases identical to TRBD2. Germline CDR1 SGHAT, CDR2 FQNNGV. CDR3 length: 20 amino acids. V lost 5 bases, J lost 3 bases, and 14 bases stayed unmatched.

The chain uses TRBV30 and TRBJ2-4; D gene ambiguous. The V gene lost 6 bases and the J gene lost 7 bases, with 22 bases spanning the gap. CDR3 length equals 15 residues. Per the germline V gene, CDR1 is GTSNPN and CDR2 is SVGIG (reference sequence). As DNA, the CDR3 is TGTGCCTGCACAGTCCCTTCAGGACGGGTGAACATTCAGTACTTC. Its protein is CACTVPSGRVNIQYF.

This clonotype was recorded many times. This chain links TRBV6-2 or TRBV6-3 with TRBJ2-3; a weak D match, TRBD1 (5 bases). The V end was cut by 4 bases, the J end by 1 base, with 6 bases between. The germline CDR1 and CDR2 sequences are MNHEY and SVGEGT. There are 13 residues in the CDR3. The CDR3 loop is CASSSRGTDTQYF. DNA for the CDR3: TGTGCCAGCAGTTCCAGGGGCACAGATACGCAGTATTTT.

This clonotype was seen only a few times. The genes are TRBV4-1 and TRBJ1-4; D gene uncertain. The CDR3 contains 15 residues. V was clipped by 2 bases and J by 0 bases, with 7 bases between them. In germline, CDR1 is MGHRA, CDR2 YSYEKL. In nucleotides, the CDR3 is TGCGCCAGCAGCCAATCCCTATCAACTAATGAAAAACTGTTTTTT. It specifies CASSQSLSTNEKLFF.

The chain employs TRBV6-1 and TRBJ1-1, with 7 bases identical to TRBD1. Germline loops: CDR1 MNHNS, CDR2 SASEGT. The V gene end was trimmed by 0 bases and the J gene end by 10 bases; junction bases not matched to a gene: 17. The CDR3 runs to 17 residues. DNA for the CDR3: TGTGCCAGCAGTGAAGCGATCGTAATGCAGACAGGGCGGAGAGCTTTCTTT. This gives the protein CASSEAIVMQTGRRAFF.